This T cell receptor (beta chain) was recovered during a study of CD8 T cells in ankylosing spondylitis. TCRdb redid the calling of the 5' RACE reads with MiXCR, one entry per CDR3 protein. The sample includes more than 150,000 distinct CDR3 sequences, 10% to 15% of them seen just once. The CDR3 sequence is 14 residues long. With 3 bases removed from V and 8 bases from J, the gap between germline ends came to 14 bases. CDR1 LGHDT and CDR2 YNNKEL come from the germline V gene (reference sequence). This clonotype was observed at least ten times. Its antigen is still unknown. General study points: As reported, disease-linked clones showed significant enrichment in matched ankylosing spondylitis synovial fluid.

The chain carries TRBV3-1 and TRBJ2-1; the D is unclear. The sample consisted of blood, either unsorted or a sorted T cell fraction (not recorded which). This TCR derives from a male donor with ankylosing spondylitis or in good health (not recorded which). The CDR3 nucleotides read TGTGCCAGCAGCCATACGCTTCCCTGGGATGAGCAGTTCTTC. Its translation is CASSHTLPWDEQFF.